These 5 T cell receptor beta chains originate from one sample sequenced in a study of T-cell memory formation after mild COVID-19. In TCRdb, the 5' RACE reads were re-called with MiXCR into one record per CDR3 protein. This table has fewer than 150,000 distinct CDR3 sequences, about 6% appearing once. Sequences were obtained from PBMCs or a T cell subset sorted from them (not recorded which). The receptors were gathered from an adult woman who had mild COVID-19 (a few samples of this study predate the infection). Cell type and time point are not known.

At least ten counts were recorded for this clonotype. This sequence joins TRBV5-1 and TRBJ2-1; D is possibly TRBD1 or TRBD2 (6 bases each). V gave up 0 bases and J gave up 7 bases, with 14 bases separating them. CDR1 and CDR2 (germline): SGHRS, YFSETQ. The CDR3 totals 15 residues. CDR3 nucleotides: TGCGCCAGCAGCTTGGCCAGGGGAGGTGAAAATGAGCAGTTCTTC. Residues: CASSLARGGENEQFF.

The chain joins TRBV9 to TRBJ2-3; 8 bases match TRBD1. CDR1 and CDR2 from the germline V gene are SGDLS and YYNGEE. V shed 0 bases and J 4 bases; nucleotides not matched to a gene: 13. The CDR3 is 18 amino acids. CDR3 in DNA: TGTGCCAGCAGCGTAGCTATACCGAGACAGGGGAGTTCAGATACGCAGTATTTT. Amino acids: CASSVAIPRQGSSDTQYF. The whole variable domain, filled in from reference TRBV9 and TRBJ2-3, reads DSGVTQTPKHLITATGQRVTLRCSPRSGDLSVYWYQQSLDQGLQFLIQYYNGEERAKGNILERFSAQQFPDLHSELNLSSLELGDSALYFCASSVAIPRQGSSDTQYFGPGTRLTVL.

The CDR3 DNA reads as TGCAGTGCCTCGACAGGGTTCCGAGCTTTCTTT. This translates into CSASTGFRAFF. The chain links TRBV20-1 to TRBJ1-1; 7 nucleotides match TRBD1. J lost 10 bases, V lost 6 bases, and 8 bases had no gene match. The CDR3 extends over 11 amino acids. Germline lookup yields CDR1 DFQATT and CDR2 SNEGSKA (reference sequence).

This clonotype was counted only a few times. The chain employs TRBV24-1 and TRBJ2-1; 10 bases match TRBD2. The CDR3 is 15 amino acids. Germline CDR1 and CDR2: KGHDR and SFDVKD. J lost 7 bases, V lost 2 bases, and 4 bases had no gene match. CDR3 nucleotides: TGTGCCACCAGTGATTCTAGCGGGAGTAGGAATGAGCAGTTCTTC. Encoded protein: CATSDSSGSRNEQFF.

This clonotype was counted ten times or more. The gene calls are TRBV20-1 and TRBJ2-3; tentatively, D is TRBD2 (5 bases). V was shortened by 7 bases and J by 3 bases, with 14 bases between the two germline ends. This CDR3 is built from 13 residues. Germline V lookup: CDR1 DFQATT, CDR2 SNEGSKA (reference sequence). The CDR3 loop reads CSVGLPGTDTQYF. CDR3 nucleotides: TGCAGTGTTGGTCTCCCGGGAACAGATACGCAGTATTTT.